This entry concerns a single T cell receptor beta chain. Germline values: CDR1 SGHNT, CDR2 YENEEA. V lost 2 bases to trimming and J lost 1 base, with 14 bases between them. The CDR3 consists of 16 residues. The data stem from a study of OX40 agonist ivuxolimab in advanced cancers. TCRdb's table, derived via immunoSEQ multiplex PCR, lists solely in-frame clones and lacks some. The sample has over 45,000 clones, about 85% seen once. The sample consisted of CD4+ or CD8+ T cells sorted from blood, taken in a trial of the OX40 agonist ivuxolimab. J is TRBJ1-1 and V is TRBV11-3; D gene ambiguous. This clonotype was obtained from an adult with an advanced solid tumor such as melanoma, head and neck, liver or kidney cancer. The CDR3 sequence is CASSLRSGRPNTEAFF. DNA of the CDR3: TGTGCCAGCAGCTTAAGAAGCGGCCGGCCGAACACTGAAGCTTTCTTT. Complete variable domain (other parts from reference TRBV11-3 and TRBJ1-1): EAGVVQSPRYKIIEKKQPVAFWCNPISGHNTLYWYLQNLGQGPELLIRYENEEAVDDSQLPKDRFSAERLKGVDSTLKIQPAELGDSAVYLCASSLRSGRPNTEAFFGQGTRLTVV.